The clone carrying this T cell receptor beta chain has a count of ten or more. This record belongs to a study of T cells in Graves' hyperthyroidism and ophthalmopathy. Patients between 18 and 65 years old had hyperthyroidism, newly diagnosed and lasting under 2 months. RNA transcripts were the template for amplifying TCR beta CDR3 regions. An initial round of RT-PCR targeting the TCR CDR3 relied on the HTBI primer set. TCRdb used MiXCR to reprocess the multiplex PCR reads, holding one entry per CDR3 protein. The table includes hundreds of thousands of distinct CDR3 sequences, roughly 14% detected once. The V gene lost 4 bases and the J gene lost 5 bases, with 20 bases spanning the gap. The CDR3 loop spans 15 amino acids. Germline loops: CDR1 DFQATT, CDR2 SNEGSKA (reference sequence).

The receptor was derived from a woman aged 25 to 45 with Graves' hyperthyroidism. Specimen: blood. J is TRBJ2-5 and V is TRBV20-1; weak D call: TRBD1 (6 bases). CDR3 nucleotide sequence: TGCAGTGCTACGCCACCACTACAGGGATCGGAGACCCAGTACTTC. Encoded protein: CSATPPLQGSETQYF.